The 29 T cell receptor beta chains below all came from one sample that was sequenced in a study of cytomegalovirus exposure and HLA in healthy donors. The PCR made use of 60 Vbeta and 13 Jbeta primers. Method: immunoSEQ multiplex PCR; TCRdb's copy keeps in-frame clones and lacks some. The sample lists about 250,000 clones; roughly 80% were seen once. The sample consisted of PBMCs. Receptors were obtained from a girl between 2 and 10 years old in good health and CMV-seronegative.

This clone was detected once. This chain connects TRBV29-1 to TRBJ2-1; D remains ambiguous. V lost 6 bases and J lost 4, with 7 bases in between. Germline V lookup: CDR1 SQVTM, CDR2 ANQGSEA. CDR3 length: 11 amino acids. DNA of the CDR3: TGCAGCGTCCCTAGTTACAATGAGCAGTTCTTC. Amino acid sequence: CSVPSYNEQFF.

The V call is TRBV6-5, the J call TRBJ2-7, with 7 positions matching TRBD2. Germline CDR1 MNHEY, CDR2 SVGAGI. The CDR3 spans 14 residues. J lost 2 bases, V lost 2 bases, and 3 bases had no gene match. CDR3: CASSYERGPYEQYF. The CDR3 DNA follows: TGTGCCAGCAGTTACGAGCGGGGACCCTACGAGCAGTACTTC.

This clone has just one count. This chain uses TRBV2 with TRBJ1-5; D remains ambiguous. The CDR3 contains 13 residues. Germline lookup yields CDR1 SNHLY and CDR2 FYNNEI. The V end was cut by 5 bases, the J end by 9 bases, with 14 bases between. CDR3 amino acids: CASSMGPGRPQHF. Written as DNA, the CDR3 is TGTGCCAGCAGTATGGGCCCTGGTCGGCCCCAGCATTTT.

The V gene is TRBV6-5, the J gene TRBJ1-6; 7 bases fit TRBD1. With V trimmed by 0 bases and J by 9 bases, 5 bases remained unmatched. Per germline, CDR1 MNHEY and CDR2 SVGAGI. The length of the CDR3 is 15 residues. The CDR3 sequence is CASSYSPGQRSPLHF. The CDR3 DNA is TGTGCCAGCAGTTACTCTCCGGGACAGCGTTCACCCCTCCACTTT.

J is TRBJ1-2 and V is TRBV29-1; 11 nucleotides match TRBD1. V lost 7 bases and J lost 2; bases outside the gene matches: 9. From germline, CDR1 is SQVTM and CDR2 ANQGSEA. This CDR3 has 15 amino acids. This CDR3 is CSDLGQGARNYGYTF. CDR3 nucleotides: TGCAGCGACCTCGGACAGGGGGCGCGAAACTATGGCTACACCTTC.

The chain recombines TRBV2 with TRBJ1-1, with a possible D match to TRBD1 (5 bases). Trimming stripped 7 bases from V and 3 bases from J, with 9 bases between. The CDR3 loop spans 12 amino acids. Germline CDR1 SNHLY, CDR2 FYNNEI. The CDR3 bases are TGTGCCAGCACTAAGGGGTACACTGAAGCTTTCTTT. Its protein is CASTKGYTEAFF.

This clone has more than one count but fewer than ten. J is TRBJ1-2 and V is TRBV5-1; 7 positions agree with TRBD1. The CDR3 extends over 14 amino acids. After removal of 0 bases from V and 4 bases from J, the junction contained 3 bases not matched to a gene. Germline CDR1 and CDR2: SGHRS and YFSETQ. The CDR3 coding sequence is TGCGCCAGCAGCTTGGTTGGGACAGCCTATGGCTACACCTTC. Its translation: CASSLVGTAYGYTF.

The V and J genes are TRBV6-1 and TRBJ1-3, with no clear D. The V gene's germline CDR1 is MNHNS and CDR2 SASEGT. Trimming took 7 bases from V and 0 from J, leaving 13 bases between them. This CDR3 is built from 15 residues. CDR3 in DNA: TGTGCCAGCACGCGTTCTGGGAGCTCTGGAAACACCATATATTTT. Protein sequence: CASTRSGSSGNTIYF.

This clone was seen only a few times. The rearrangement links TRBV5-1 to TRBJ2-1, with 8 bases that match TRBD2. This CDR3 is built from 14 residues. Trimming cost V 3 bases and J 8 bases; bases outside gene matches: 7. The germline V gene encodes CDR1 SGHRS and CDR2 YFSETQ. The CDR3 DNA is TGCGCCAGCAGCTCGGGGGGGGGCCTCGATGAGCAGTTCTTC. As protein: CASSSGGGLDEQFF.

Concerning this clone: The same CDR3 is also encoded by other DNA sequences in this sample. J is TRBJ2-7 and V is TRBV27; 9 nucleotides align to TRBD2. Germline values: CDR1 MNHEY, CDR2 SMNVEV (reference sequence). The CDR3 runs 14 residues. With V trimmed by 2 bases and J by 7 bases, 6 bases remained unmatched. CDR3 protein: CASSLLAGGREQYF. The CDR3 region has the DNA TGTGCCAGCAGTTTACTCGCGGGGGGGCGGGAGCAGTACTTC.

V and J are TRBV9 and TRBJ2-6, with D possibly being TRBD1 (6 bases). Per the germline V gene, CDR1 is SGDLS and CDR2 is YYNGEE. This CDR3 has 13 amino acids. With 2 bases removed from V and 9 bases from J, the gap between germline ends came to 9 bases. CDR3 DNA sequence: TGTGCCAGCAGCGTGGGACAAGGCAACGTCCTGACTTTC. As protein: CASSVGQGNVLTF.

The rearrangement uses TRBV15 and TRBJ2-2, with 11 bases identical to TRBD2. The germline V gene has CDR1 LNHNV and CDR2 YYDKDF (reference sequence). The CDR3 sequence is 20 residues long. Losses at the gene ends were 0 bases for V and 0 bases for J; bases not matched to a gene: 9. Here the CDR3 DNA reads TGTGCCACCAGCAGAGAGGGGACTAGCGGTCCAGTCTCGAACACCGGGGAGCTGTTTTTT. Protein sequence: CATSREGTSGPVSNTGELFF. The whole variable domain, filled in from reference TRBV15 and TRBJ2-2, reads DAMVIQNPRYQVTQFGKPVTLSCSQTLNHNVMYWYQQKSSQAPKLLFHYYDKDFNNEADTPDNFQSRRPNTSFCFLDIRSPGLGDTAMYLCATSREGTSGPVSNTGELFFGEGSRLTVL.

Concerning this clone: A junction boundary mismatches the germline segment, possibly from a read error. The chain carries TRBV18 and TRBJ1-1; 7 positions match TRBD1. The germline gives CDR1 KGHSH, CDR2 LQKENI. This CDR3 region has 16 residues. CDR3 sequence reads: CASSSPGGRENTEAFF. The CDR3 DNA follows: TGTGCCAGCTCATCACCAGGGGGACGGGAAAACACTGAAGCTTTCTTT.

As to this clone: At the DNA level, this CDR3 is encoded by other sequences in the same sample as well. This chain connects TRBV7-2 to TRBJ2-5, with TRBD1 as a possible D gene (5 bases). Germline V gene lookup returns CDR1 SGHTA and CDR2 FQGNSA. V shed 4 bases and J shed 3 bases, with 9 bases lying between them. The CDR3 contains 13 residues. CDR3 sequence (DNA): TGTGCCAGCAGCTCCGGCAGGGAAGAGACCCAGTACTTC. Translated: CASSSGREETQYF.

This clone was found a few times. Distinct nucleotide sequences in the sample also encode this CDR3. The chain is built from TRBV27 and TRBJ1-5, with D possibly TRBD1 on 6 matching bases. V shed 5 bases and J shed 0 bases, with 8 bases lying between them. This CDR3 is 14 amino acids long. Germline V gives CDR1 MNHEY, CDR2 SMNVEV (reference sequence). The CDR3 protein is CASSLQGSNQPQHF. CDR3 bases: TGTGCCAGCAGTCTACAGGGTAGCAATCAGCCCCAGCATTTT.

The rearrangement joins TRBV6-1 to TRBJ1-1; D might be TRBD1 (5 bases). Trimming pared 8 bases from V and 1 base from J, leaving 14 bases between. The length of the CDR3 is 14 residues. Germline-derived CDR1 and CDR2 are MNHNS and SASEGT. The CDR3 reads CASVTYRRNTEAFF. In DNA form, the CDR3 reads TGTGCCAGCGTTACGTACAGGCGGAACACTGAAGCTTTCTTT.

V and J are TRBV28 and TRBJ2-1; 10 bases are a match to TRBD2. After removal of 4 bases from V and 7 bases from J, the junction contained 7 bases not matched to a gene. The CDR3 consists of 15 residues. Germline CDR1 MDHEN, CDR2 SYDVKM. The CDR3 here is CASSSPGLANNEQFF. Written as DNA, the CDR3 is TGTGCCAGCAGTTCCCCGGGACTAGCGAATAATGAGCAGTTCTTC. Full variable domain (rest looked up from reference TRBV28 and TRBJ2-1): DVKVTQSSRYLVKRTGEKVFLECVQDMDHENMFWYRQDPGLGLRLIYFSYDVKMKEKGDIPEGYSVSREKKERFSLILESASTNQTSMYLCASSSPGLANNEQFFGPGTRLTVL.

J is TRBJ2-7 and V is TRBV5-5, with a tentative D call TRBD1 (6 bases). Trimming pared 4 bases from V and 4 bases from J, leaving 21 bases between. Germline V gene data show CDR1 as SGHKS and CDR2 as YYEKEE (reference sequence). This CDR3 comprises 16 residues. CDR3 coding DNA: TGTGCCAGCAGCCCGGACACCGGGACAAGAAGTTACGAGCAGTACTTC. Translated: CASSPDTGTRSYEQYF.

The gene calls are TRBV5-1 and TRBJ2-5; weak D call: TRBD1 (5 bases). CDR3 length: 14 amino acids. The germline V gene encodes CDR1 SGHRS and CDR2 YFSETQ. V lost 4 bases and J lost 0, with 10 bases in between. CDR3 sequence: CASSATEYQETQYF. CDR3 coding DNA: TGCGCCAGCAGCGCGACAGAGTACCAAGAGACCCAGTACTTC.

The rearrangement joins TRBV4-1 to TRBJ2-1; 10 bases are a match to TRBD2. Looked up from germline, CDR1 is MGHRA and CDR2 is YSYEKL. The CDR3 is made up of 16 amino acids. With V trimmed by 0 bases and J by 9 bases, 8 bases remained unmatched. CDR3 in DNA: TGCGCCAGCAGCCAAGATCGCCTAGCGGGAGAAGCTGAGCAGTTCTTC. Translating it yields CASSQDRLAGEAEQFF.

With respect to this clone: The sample contains more than one DNA sequence encoding this CDR3. The chain carries TRBV6-5 and TRBJ1-1, with 8 bases matching TRBD1. V lost 3 bases to trimming and J lost 1 base; unmatched junction nucleotides: 1. In germline, CDR1 is MNHEY, CDR2 SVGAGI. The CDR3 runs to 14 residues. The CDR3, as DNA: TGTGCCAGCAGTTATGGGACAGGGAACACTGAAGCTTTCTTT. It yields the protein CASSYGTGNTEAFF.

The chain uses TRBV10-3 and TRBJ1-5; no firm D call. CDR1 is ENHRY and CDR2 is SYGVKD in the germline V gene. The CDR3 is made up of 15 amino acids. Trimming cost V 0 bases and J 1 base, with 7 bases left between them. This CDR3 reads CAISESAGSNQPQHF. Written as DNA, the CDR3 is TGTGCCATCAGTGAGTCGGCGGGGAGCAATCAGCCCCAGCATTTT.

This chain links TRBV5-1 with TRBJ2-4; 14 bases are a match to TRBD2. V trimming: 0 bases; J trimming: 8 bases; junction bases outside the gene matches: 13. Germline V CDR1 and CDR2: SGHRS, YFSETQ. CDR3 length: 19 residues. In nucleotides, the CDR3 is TGCGCCAGCAGCTTGGCTCCGGGACTAGCGGGGGCCAGCAGGGACATTCAGTACTTC. Residues: CASSLAPGLAGASRDIQYF.

The chain uses TRBV28 and TRBJ1-5; 11 nucleotides line up with TRBD1. The CDR3 totals 22 residues. V lost 4 bases to trimming and J lost 6 bases; unmatched junction nucleotides: 26. The germline V gene has CDR1 MDHEN and CDR2 SYDVKM. The CDR3 coding sequence is TGTGCCAGCAGTTCAATATATCCCCCCCGGACAGGGGGCCCCTTTGTTGGTCAGCCCCAGCATTTT. Its protein is CASSSIYPPRTGGPFVGQPQHF.

The chain has TRBV6-4 and TRBJ2-7; 7 positions agree with TRBD1. V lost 5 bases, J lost 3 bases, and 7 bases stayed unmatched. This CDR3 is 14 amino acids long. The germline V gene encodes CDR1 MRHNA and CDR2 SNTAGT. The CDR3 is CASSLDRADYEQYF. The CDR3 nucleotides are TGTGCCAGCAGTTTAGACAGGGCCGACTACGAGCAGTACTTC.

This chain uses TRBV25-1 with TRBJ2-1, with 7 bases identical to TRBD2. The trim removed 1 base at V and 13 bases at J, leaving 7 bases unmatched. Germline V gene data show CDR1 as MGHDK and CDR2 as SYGVNS. CDR3 size: 13 residues. CDR3 protein: CASSEFSGGSQFF. The CDR3 nucleotides read TGTGCCAGCAGTGAATTTTCCGGCGGGAGTCAGTTCTTC.

This sequence joins TRBV6-5 and TRBJ2-1; TRBD1 agrees at 8 bases. CDR1 is MNHEY, CDR2 SVGAGI, per germline. J lost 10 bases, V lost 7 bases, and 12 bases had no gene match. CDR3 length: 14 residues. The DNA of the CDR3 is TGTGCCAGCACCTTAAGACAGGGGTTTAACGAGCAGTTCTTC. This translates into CASTLRQGFNEQFF.

The V call is TRBV7-2, the J call TRBJ2-1; D is unresolved. Germline CDR1 and CDR2: SGHTA and FQGNSA. The CDR3 is 15 residues long. Trimming stripped 9 bases from V and 0 bases from J, with 15 bases between. CDR3 region: CARVTSVSSYNEQFF. CDR3 DNA: TGTGCCAGGGTTACCAGCGTGTCCTCCTACAATGAGCAGTTCTTC. Supplemented by reference TRBV7-2 and TRBJ2-1, the full variable domain reads GAGVSQSPSNKVTEKGKDVELRCDPISGHTALYWYRQSLGQGLEFLIYFQGNSAPDKSGLPSDRFSAERTGGSVSTLTIQRTQQEDSAVYLCARVTSVSSYNEQFFGPGTRLTVL.

The rearrangement joins TRBV7-9 to TRBJ2-1, with a possible D match to TRBD2 (5 bases). Germline CDR1 is SEHNR and CDR2 is FQNEAQ (reference sequence). V dropped 1 base and J dropped 2 bases, with 9 bases sitting between them. The CDR3 is 15 amino acids. CDR3 nucleotide sequence: TGTGCCAGCAGCTTAGGACGGGGTCCCTACAATGAGCAGTTCTTC. This encodes CASSLGRGPYNEQFF.